These T cell receptor beta chains were read from a single sample in a study of OX40 agonist ivuxolimab in advanced cancers. TCRdb keeps only in-frame clones here, not all; method: immunoSEQ multiplex PCR. Found here are about 94,000 clones, under 95% of them singletons; the top ten hold approximately 0.81%. The sample consisted of CD4+ or CD8+ T cells sorted from blood, taken in a trial of the OX40 agonist ivuxolimab. Every receptor here comes from an adult with an advanced solid tumor such as melanoma, head and neck, liver or kidney cancer. Both conserved end residues are part of each CDR3. A D gene is named only where the DNA matches it firmly.

d_call: -
v_call: TRBV19
j_call: TRBJ1-1
cdr3_nt: TGTGCCAGTAGTATAGATAGTGGTGAAGCTTTCTTT
cdr3_aa: CASSIDSGEAFF

d_call: TRBD2
v_call: TRBV7-2
j_call: TRBJ2-7
cdr3_nt: TGTGCCAGCAGCCCCCACCGCGGGGGGTCCTACGAGCAGTACTTC
cdr3_aa: CASSPHRGGSYEQYF

d_call: TRBD2
v_call: TRBV6-6
j_call: TRBJ2-1
cdr3_nt: TGTGCCAGCAGTTCGACCCGACTAGCGGGGTGGGATGAGCAGTTCTTC
cdr3_aa: CASSSTRLAGWDEQFF

d_call: TRBD1
v_call: TRBV19
j_call: TRBJ1-5
cdr3_nt: TGTGCCAGTCGGCAGGGGGGAGAGGATCAGCCCCAGCATTTT
cdr3_aa: CASRQGGEDQPQHF

d_call: TRBD2
v_call: TRBV2
j_call: TRBJ2-3
cdr3_nt: TGTGCCTGTGGGGGCGGGAGGTTCACAGATACGCAGTATTTT
cdr3_aa: CACGGGRFTDTQYF

d_call: TRBD1
v_call: TRBV28
j_call: TRBJ1-2
cdr3_nt: TGTGCCAGCAGTTTCGGGGGACAGGGTAGACCCGGCTACACCTTC
cdr3_aa: CASSFGGQGRPGYTF

d_call: -
v_call: TRBV7-2
j_call: TRBJ1-5
cdr3_nt: TGTGCCAGCAGCTTAGCTGGGAGCAATCAGCCCCAGCATTTT
cdr3_aa: CASSLAGSNQPQHF

d_call: TRBD2
v_call: TRBV7-2
j_call: TRBJ2-7
cdr3_nt: TGTGCCAGCAGCTTACCCCGGACTAGCGGGATGACCTACGAGCAGTACTTC
cdr3_aa: CASSLPRTSGMTYEQYF

d_call: -
v_call: TRBV4-1
j_call: TRBJ1-2
cdr3_nt: TGCGCCAGCAGCCCCTTCTCTGGCTTGGCTAACTATGGCTACACCTTC
cdr3_aa: CASSPFSGLANYGYTF

d_call: TRBD2
v_call: TRBV2
j_call: TRBJ2-5
cdr3_nt: TGTGCCAGCAGGGTACTAGCGGCTGCGGGGACCCAGTACTTC
cdr3_aa: CASRVLAAAGTQYF